This T cell receptor beta chain was observed in a study of T cells in tumors after PD-1 blockade. Whole-study context: During anti-PD-1 treatment, some patients continued daily vismodegib 150 mg.

Per the germline V gene, CDR1 is MNHEY and CDR2 is SMNVEV (reference sequence). The CDR3 has 18 residues. V trimming: 8 bases; J trimming: 7 bases; junction bases outside the gene matches: 14. In regard to this clone: Its antigen is not identified.

Study-wide points: Peripheral recruitment is suggested, as some novel exhausted tumor clones were in pre-treatment blood.

Repertoires were generated with immunoSEQ multiplex PCR, while TCRdb's copy carries only in-frame clones and drops some. This sample has roughly 15,000 clones; around four fifths occur once, and the top ten carry more than 20%. The chain recombines TRBV27 with TRBJ2-1; 16 nucleotides line up with TRBD2. This TCR was recovered from a human donor with basal cell carcinoma. This specimen was PBMCs, taken after anti-PD-1 treatment. The chain's CDR3 is CASSAGTSGRARRNEQFF. CDR3 nucleotides: TGTGCCAGCTCCGCCGGGACTAGCGGGAGGGCAAGGCGGAATGAGCAGTTCTTC.